This is a list of T cell receptor beta chains from one sample in a study of blood T cell repertoires in COVID-19. Sequenced by immunoSEQ multiplex PCR; TCRdb stores in-frame clones only, minus some. The data hold roughly 100,000 clones, with more than 80% observed a single time. The source material was peripheral blood. Receptor source: a human donor in a cohort sampled during active COVID-19. CDR3s include the opening cysteine and the closing phenylalanine or tryptophan. D genes are given only for firm matches. Some rows mark clone size as missing; the rest say once, few, many or name a class of expanded clone.

j_call clone_size v_call d_call cdr3_aa cdr3_nt
TRBJ2-1 - TRBV2 - CASIKEQTNNEQFF TGTGCCAGCATCAAGGAACAGACTAACAATGAGCAGTTCTTC
TRBJ2-5 few TRBV6-4 TRBD2 CASSDSWAGELQETQYF TGTGCCAGCAGTGACTCATGGGCGGGGGAGCTCCAAGAGACCCAGTACTTC
TRBJ2-3 - TRBV5-1 TRBD2 CASRPLTSAVTDTQYF TGCGCCAGCAGGCCTTTGACTAGCGCCGTCACAGATACGCAGTATTTT
TRBJ2-5 - TRBV5-4 - CASSSGGEETQYF TGTGCCAGCAGCTCCGGCGGGGAGGAGACCCAGTACTTC
TRBJ2-5 once TRBV7-9 - CASRTARNQETQYF TGTGCCAGCAGGACAGCAAGGAACCAAGAGACCCAGTACTTC
TRBJ1-1 - TRBV30 - CAWSNREWSTEAFF TGTGCCTGGAGTAACAGGGAGTGGTCCACTGAAGCTTTCTTT
TRBJ1-5 few TRBV7-2 - CASSLGARSNQPQHF TGTGCCAGCAGCTTGGGGGCGCGTAGCAATCAGCCCCAGCATTTT
TRBJ1-3 - TRBV5-6 - CASSSQGSGNTIYF TGTGCCAGCAGCTCACAGGGATCTGGAAACACCATATATTTT
TRBJ2-1 - TRBV5-1 - CASSEGPTYEQFF TGCGCCAGCAGCGAGGGCCCAACCTATGAGCAGTTCTTC
TRBJ2-4 - TRBV4-2 - CASSQDLIGRVGGKGKNIQYF TGTGCCAGCAGCCAAGATCTTATCGGCCGGGTGGGGGGTAAGGGCAAAAACATTCAGTACTTC
TRBJ2-2 - TRBV7-2 - CASSPSGRNTGELFF TGTGCCAGCAGCCCATCGGGAAGGAACACCGGGGAGCTGTTTTTT
TRBJ2-3 - TRBV5-1 TRBD2 CASSSIAGGRTDTQYF TGCGCCAGCAGTTCTATAGCGGGGGGACGCACAGATACGCAGTATTTT
TRBJ2-2 - TRBV5-6 - CASSFSTNTGELFF TGTGCCAGCAGCTTCTCCACAAACACCGGGGAGCTGTTTTTT
TRBJ1-2 - TRBV2 TRBD1 CASTRDRGAYGYTF TGTGCCAGCACCAGGGACAGGGGGGCCTATGGCTACACCTTC
TRBJ1-5 - TRBV4-1 - CASSQPGREYSNQPQHF TGCGCCAGCAGCCAACCAGGACGGGAATATAGCAATCAGCCCCAGCATTTT
TRBJ1-1 - TRBV2 - CAKPVSEAFF TGTGCTAAACCGGTGAGTGAAGCTTTCTTT
TRBJ2-1 - TRBV7-2 - CASSLGYGGVSYNEQFF TGTGCCAGCAGCTTAGGGTACGGCGGGGTCTCCTACAATGAGCAGTTCTTC
TRBJ2-3 - TRBV11-2 TRBD1 CASSLTTQGGSTDTQYF TGTGCCAGCAGCTTAACCACACAGGGGGGATCCACAGATACGCAGTATTTT
TRBJ1-2 - TRBV10-3 - CAISDLGGEDYGYTF TGTGCCATCAGTGACCTTGGAGGCGAGGACTATGGCTACACCTTC
TRBJ2-1 - TRBV7-2 - CASSPVPQGLGEQFF TGTGCCAGCAGCCCGGTCCCTCAGGGTTTAGGTGAGCAGTTCTTC
TRBJ1-1 - TRBV5-4 - CASSLPGVNTEAFF TGTGCCAGCAGCTTGCCAGGGGTGAACACTGAAGCTTTCTTT
TRBJ1-4 - TRBV7-8 - CASSSRTNEKLFF TGTGCCAGCAGCTCGCGAACTAATGAAAAACTGTTTTTT
TRBJ1-4 once TRBV28 TRBD1 CASSLDRGGTNEKLFF TGTGCCAGCAGCCTCGACAGGGGGGGAACTAATGAAAAACTGTTTTTT
TRBJ1-1 - TRBV6-2/TRBV6-3 - CASSPRGGYEAFF TGTGCCAGCAGCCCTCGGGGGGGGTATGAAGCTTTCTTT
TRBJ2-3 - TRBV5-5 TRBD2 CASNLGVAGGVTDTQYF TGTGCCAGCAACCTTGGAGTGGCGGGGGGGGTCACAGATACGCAGTATTTT
TRBJ2-7 - TRBV19 - CASMSEGKEQYF TGTGCCAGTATGTCTGAGGGAAAGGAGCAGTACTTC
TRBJ2-2 - TRBV24-1 TRBD1 CATSARTGSTGELFF TGTGCCACCAGTGCCCGGACAGGGAGTACCGGGGAGCTGTTTTTT
TRBJ1-5 - TRBV28 TRBD1 CASSLPVGQGKNQPQHF TGTGCCAGCAGTTTACCGGTCGGACAGGGAAAAAATCAGCCCCAGCATTTT
TRBJ2-5 - TRBV7-8 - CASSLAGQTHSPQYF TGTGCCAGCAGCTTAGCAGGACAGACCCACAGTCCCCAGTACTTC
TRBJ1-5 - TRBV7-2 - CASSLRMLSDSNQPQHF TGTGCCAGCAGCTTACGCATGCTCAGCGATAGCAATCAGCCCCAGCATTTT
TRBJ2-1 - TRBV5-1 - CASSLGMSGEAGYNEQFF TGCGCCAGCAGCTTGGGAATGTCGGGGGAAGCAGGATACAATGAGCAGTTCTTC
TRBJ2-7 - TRBV11-2 - CASSWELREQQYF TGTGCCAGCAGCTGGGAACTCCGGGAGCAGCAGTACTTC
TRBJ2-5 - TRBV18 TRBD2 CASSPGGEETQYF TGTGCCAGCTCACCAGGGGGGGAAGAGACCCAGTACTTC
TRBJ1-2 few TRBV7-9 - CASSLGQNNYGYTF TGTGCCAGCAGCCTCGGACAGAATAACTATGGCTACACCTTC
TRBJ2-3 - TRBV4-3 - CASSQLLADTQYF TGCGCCAGCAGCCAGCTACTAGCAGATACGCAGTATTTT
TRBJ2-6 - TRBV5-1 - CASSLRAGNSGANVLTF TGCGCCAGCAGCTTGCGCGCGGGGAATAGTGGGGCCAACGTCCTGACTTTC
TRBJ1-4 - TRBV7-9 - CASSLVGYREGSNEKLFF TGTGCCAGCAGCTTAGTCGGATACAGGGAGGGAAGTAATGAAAAACTGTTTTTT
TRBJ1-2 - TRBV2 - CASSEAGESSGYTF TGTGCCAGCAGTGAAGCAGGGGAAAGTAGCGGCTACACCTTC
TRBJ1-3 - TRBV18 - CASSPNAPGGGNTIYF TGTGCCAGCTCACCGAACGCGCCTGGCGGTGGAAACACCATATATTTT
TRBJ2-2 - TRBV9 TRBD2 CASSVNSGGAPPRELFF TGTGCCAGCAGCGTAAACAGCGGGGGGGCCCCTCCCCGGGAGCTGTTTTTT
TRBJ2-7 - TRBV4-2 - CASSQAGGGYEQYF TGTGCCAGCAGCCAAGCGGGGGGCGGCTACGAGCAGTACTTC
TRBJ1-5 - TRBV28 - CASSLVGPEQRPQHF TGTGCCAGCAGTTTGGTAGGCCCTGAGCAGCGGCCCCAGCATTTT
TRBJ1-3 once TRBV7-6 TRBD1 CASSSQPGQSSGNTIYF TGTGCCAGCAGCTCTCAGCCGGGACAGAGCTCTGGAAACACCATATATTTT
TRBJ1-1 - TRBV18 TRBD1 CASSPNGQGEAFF TGTGCCAGCTCACCCAACGGACAGGGTGAAGCTTTCTTT
TRBJ1-3 few TRBV12-3/TRBV12-4 - CASRPGSGNTIYF TGTGCCAGCAGACCCGGGTCTGGAAACACCATATATTTT
TRBJ2-1 - TRBV5-5 TRBD1 CASSYGTGGSNEQFF TGTGCCAGCAGCTACGGGACAGGGGGCTCGAATGAGCAGTTCTTC
TRBJ2-7 - TRBV25-1 TRBD1 CASRWTGSKEQYF TGTGCCAGCAGATGGACAGGGTCTAAAGAGCAGTACTTC
TRBJ1-1 - TRBV28 TRBD1 CASSLRDRGRLAFF TGTGCCAGCAGTTTAAGGGACAGGGGGCGTTTAGCTTTCTTT
TRBJ2-5 - TRBV10-3 TRBD2 CAISRGGDLQETQYF TGTGCCATTTCCCGGGGGGGGGACCTCCAAGAGACCCAGTACTTC
TRBJ2-7 once TRBV9 TRBD1 CASSNLPGTGTYEQYF TGTGCCAGCAGTAACCTCCCCGGGACAGGGACCTACGAACAGTACTTC